Each of the 14 T cell receptor beta chains below was sequenced from the same sample in a study of control samples from healthy donors and cancer patients. Sequenced by immunoSEQ multiplex PCR; TCRdb stores in-frame clones only, minus some. This sample has about 150,000 clones, with over 90% found just once. What was sequenced was blood. These receptors all stem from a man aged 50 to 60 in good health.

The chain joins TRBV5-6 to TRBJ1-5; D ambiguous. The CDR3 extends over 14 amino acids. CDR1 and CDR2 (germline): SGHDT, YYEEEE. Trimming shortened V by 4 bases and J by 3 bases, and 11 bases separated the two germline ends. The CDR3 DNA reads as TGTGCCAGCAGCAACGGGGTTCACAATCAGCCCCAGCATTTT. Translated, it gives CASSNGVHNQPQHF.

V is TRBV5-4 and J is TRBJ2-7; weak D call: TRBD2 (5 bases). In germline, CDR1 is SGHNT, CDR2 YYREEE (reference sequence). This CDR3 has 13 residues. V was shortened by 0 bases and J by 5 bases, with 9 bases between the two germline ends. Here the CDR3 reads CASSLVSGDEQYF. The CDR3, as DNA: TGTGCCAGCAGCTTGGTATCCGGGGACGAGCAGTACTTC. The variable domain in full, with the rest retrieved from reference TRBV5-4 and TRBJ2-7, is ETGVTQSPTHLIKTRGQQVTLRCSSQSGHNTVSWYQQALGQGPQFIFQYYREEENGRGNFPPRFSGLQFPNYSSELNVNALELDDSALYLCASSLVSGDEQYFGPGTRLTVT.

J is TRBJ1-5 and V is TRBV27; D is unresolved. Germline V gives CDR1 MNHEY, CDR2 SMNVEV (reference sequence). CDR3 length equals 13 residues. V lost 4 bases, J lost 3 bases, and 7 bases lay in between. CDR3 in amino acids: CASSYKNNQPQHF. Here the CDR3 DNA reads TGTGCCAGCAGTTATAAGAACAATCAGCCCCAGCATTTT.

This clone was observed a single time. This chain links TRBV7-8 with TRBJ1-2; no clear D gene. V was shortened by 1 base and J by 1 base, with 10 bases between the two germline ends. Germline CDR1 reads SGHVS; CDR2 reads FQNEAQ. This CDR3 region has 15 residues. CDR3 sequence: CASSLGFALNYGYTF. The CDR3 DNA sequence: TGTGCCAGCAGCTTAGGATTTGCCCTTAACTATGGCTACACCTTC.

The chain combines TRBV6-1 with TRBJ1-3; TRBD1 matches 8 bases. V was clipped by 4 bases and J by 2 bases; unmatched bases: 10. The germline CDR1 and CDR2 sequences are MNHNS and SASEGT. The CDR3 spans 17 residues. CDR3 sequence: CASSGIGQGATGNTIYF. The CDR3 nucleotides read TGTGCCAGCAGTGGGATCGGACAGGGTGCAACTGGAAACACCATATATTTT.

The chain is built from TRBV9 and TRBJ2-3; 8 positions agree with TRBD2. The CDR3 covers 16 residues. CDR1 SGDLS and CDR2 YYNGEE come from the germline V gene. Trimming at V came to 1 base and at J to 2 bases, leaving 6 bases not matched to a gene. DNA for the CDR3: TGTGCCAGCAGCGTATTGGGACTAGGGGACACAGATACGCAGTATTTT. Its protein is CASSVLGLGDTDTQYF.

CDR3 in DNA: TGCGCCAGCAGCCCCGGGGGTAGCGGGGCCTACGAGCAGTACTTC. It encodes CASSPGGSGAYEQYF. The V gene is TRBV5-1, the J gene TRBJ2-7; 8 bases map to TRBD2. This CDR3 region has 15 residues. The V segment lost 4 bases and the J segment 2 bases; nucleotides outside the gene matches: 8. Germline V gene sequence: CDR1 SGHRS, CDR2 YFSETQ.

This clone was detected once. This chain uses TRBV28 with TRBJ1-4; D is ambiguous. CDR3 length equals 14 residues. V shed 7 bases and J shed 2 bases, with 11 bases lying between them. Germline V CDR1 and CDR2: MDHEN, SYDVKM. This CDR3 is CASNYRGTNEKLFF. As DNA, the CDR3 is TGTGCCAGCAACTACCGAGGGACTAATGAAAAACTGTTTTTT.

The V and J genes are TRBV4-1 and TRBJ2-1; weak D call: TRBD2 (6 bases). CDR3 size: 15 residues. Trimming left V 4 bases short and J 12 bases short, with 22 bases between. Germline V CDR1 and CDR2: MGHRA, YSYEKL. The CDR3 DNA reads TGCGCCAGCAGCCCTAGCGAGATGCTTATTGGCGGGCAGTTCTTC. Translation gives CASSPSEMLIGGQFF.

This clone was detected only once. The chain uses TRBV14 and TRBJ2-5; D uncertain. Germline V lookup: CDR1 SGHDN, CDR2 FVKESK. V lost 0 bases and J 2 bases, leaving 10 bases between the germline ends. The CDR3 is 15 residues long. For the CDR3, the DNA is TGTGCCAGCAGCCAAGATGGTAGGAGACAAGAGACCCAGTACTTC. Its protein is CASSQDGRRQETQYF.

This clone was detected only once. The chain has TRBV6-5 and TRBJ2-7; D remains ambiguous. V lost 5 bases, J lost 7 bases, and 9 bases lay in between. The germline V gene has CDR1 MNHEY and CDR2 SVGAGI. There are 11 residues in the CDR3. The CDR3 nucleotides are TGTGCCAGCAGTACAGTTGGAGAGCAGTACTTC. Translated, it gives CASSTVGEQYF.

This chain links TRBV5-1 with TRBJ2-2; D unclear. Germline lookup yields CDR1 SGHRS and CDR2 YFSETQ. V lost 2 bases to trimming and J lost 5 bases, with 10 bases between them. The CDR3 contains 14 residues. CDR3 DNA: TGCGCCAGCAGCTTCGTCTTATTAACCGGGGAGCTGTTTTTT. Translation gives CASSFVLLTGELFF. Using reference TRBV5-1 and TRBJ2-2 for the parts outside the CDR3, the full variable domain is KAGVTQTPRYLIKTRGQQVTLSCSPISGHRSVSWYQQTPGQGLQFLFEYFSETQRNKGNFPGRFSGRQFSNSRSEMNVSTLELGDSALYLCASSFVLLTGELFFGEGSRLTVL.

CDR3 DNA sequence: TGTGCCAGCAGCCACGAGGCCCGAGTTAATCAAGAGACCCAGTACTTC. Translating gives CASSHEARVNQETQYF. This sequence joins TRBV14 and TRBJ2-5; D remains ambiguous. Germline values: CDR1 SGHDN, CDR2 FVKESK. V was cut by 3 bases and J by 2 bases, with 16 bases left in between. CDR3 length equals 16 residues. The full variable domain, with the rest looked up from reference TRBV14 and TRBJ2-5, is EAGVTQFPSHSVIEKGQTVTLRCDPISGHDNLYWYRRVMGKEIKFLLHFVKESKQDESGMPNNRFLAERTGGTYSTLKVQPAELEDSGVYFCASSHEARVNQETQYFGPGTRLLVL.

The rearrangement links TRBV11-2 to TRBJ2-2; no clear D. The length of the CDR3 is 14 residues. The germline CDR1 and CDR2 sequences are SGHAT and FQNNGV. Trimming shortened V by 5 bases and J by 5 bases, and 12 bases separated the two germline ends. This CDR3 is CASSVNMGTGELFF. The DNA for the CDR3 is TGTGCCAGCAGCGTAAATATGGGGACCGGGGAGCTGTTTTTT.